The rows below give T cell receptor beta chains drawn from one sample of a study of OX40 agonist ivuxolimab in advanced cancers. Sequencing was performed with immunoSEQ multiplex PCR; in TCRdb, only in-frame clones are kept and a portion is missing. The table shows tens of thousands of clones, with 80% to 95% occurring only once. The sequencing here drew on CD4+ or CD8+ T cells sorted from blood, taken in a trial of the OX40 agonist ivuxolimab. These receptors came from an adult with an advanced solid tumor such as melanoma, head and neck, liver or kidney cancer. The CDR3 runs from the conserved cysteine through the conserved F or W. The D gene is left open where the match is weak. Clone size is shown for a subset of rows, as once, few, many or a class of expanded clone.

cdr3_aa	cdr3_nt	clone_size	d_call	j_call	v_call	cdr3_length
CASSYGGSDTQYF	TGTGCCAGCAGCTATGGGGGCAGTGATACGCAGTATTTT	NA	NA	TRBJ2-3	TRBV7-3	13
CAWRPPARGRLSYEQYF	TGTGCCTGGAGACCCCCCGCCAGGGGGCGATTATCCTACGAGCAGTACTTC	NA	TRBD1	TRBJ2-7	TRBV30	17
CAGGGSPYEQYF	TGTGCCGGGGGCGGTTCCCCCTACGAGCAGTACTTC	NA	NA	TRBJ2-7	TRBV30	12
CASSTPGQGGYF	TGTGCCAGCAGCACCCCGGGACAGGGAGGGTACTTC	once	TRBD1	TRBJ2-7	TRBV7-2	12
CASSLEGTAGGYTF	TGTGCCAGCAGCTTAGAAGGCACAGCGGGAGGCTACACCTTC	NA	NA	TRBJ1-2	TRBV7-8	14
CASSLPSNEQFF	TGTGCCAGCAGCCTACCCTCCAATGAGCAGTTCTTC	NA	NA	TRBJ2-1	TRBV7-2	12
CASSDLRLAGGKETQYF	TGTGCCAGCAGTGATCTCCGCCTAGCGGGAGGGAAAGAGACCCAGTACTTC	few	TRBD2	TRBJ2-5	TRBV2	17
CASSLSGAATYEQYF	TGCGCCAGCAGCTTGTCAGGGGCCGCAACCTACGAGCAGTACTTC	NA	NA	TRBJ2-7	TRBV5-1	15
CASSPGWANEKLFF	TGTGCCAGCTCACCAGGCTGGGCTAATGAAAAACTGTTTTTT	NA	NA	TRBJ1-4	TRBV18	14
CSVVTDTQYF	TGCAGTGTAGTAACAGATACGCAGTATTTT	NA	NA	TRBJ2-3	TRBV20-1	10
CASSEARGLEQFF	TGTGCCAGCAGTGAAGCGCGGGGGCTCGAGCAGTTCTTC	NA	NA	TRBJ2-1	TRBV2	13
CASSFDSNQPQHF	TGTGCCAGCAGCTTCGACAGCAATCAGCCCCAGCATTTT	NA	NA	TRBJ1-5	TRBV7-2	13
CASRVGLAGDNEQFF	TGCGCCAGCAGGGTGGGACTAGCGGGAGACAATGAGCAGTTCTTC	NA	TRBD2	TRBJ2-1	TRBV10-2	15
CASSLAYGPGQITDTQYF	TGTGCCAGCAGCTTGGCCTATGGTCCGGGACAGATCACAGATACGCAGTATTTT	NA	TRBD1	TRBJ2-3	TRBV5-8	18
CASSTGLAGYNEQFF	TGTGCCAGCAGCACGGGACTAGCGGGGTACAATGAGCAGTTCTTC	NA	TRBD2	TRBJ2-1	TRBV7-9	15
CASTTRGGSFGNEQFF	TGTGCCAGCACAACCCGGGGTGGCAGTTTCGGCAATGAGCAGTTCTTC	NA	NA	TRBJ2-1	TRBV28	16
CASSLGGLGSITGELFF	TGTGCCAGCAGCTTAGGGGGACTGGGAAGTATCACCGGGGAGCTGTTTTTT	few	NA	TRBJ2-2	TRBV7-8	17
CASSLAGGANEKLFF	TGTGCCAGCAGCTTGGCGGGGGGTGCTAATGAAAAACTGTTTTTT	NA	NA	TRBJ1-4	TRBV5-4	15
CASSLPSDIPRRGETQYF	TGTGCTAGCAGCTTACCCTCGGACATACCGAGAAGGGGGGAGACCCAGTACTTC	few	NA	TRBJ2-5	TRBV7-7	18
CASSENRGSIRPQHF	TGTGCCAGCAGTGAAAACAGGGGATCTATCCGGCCCCAGCATTTT	NA	TRBD1	TRBJ1-5	TRBV2	15
CASGSTGTSGNTGELFF	TGTGCTAGTGGTTCTACCGGGACTAGCGGGAACACCGGGGAGCTGTTTTTT	NA	TRBD2	TRBJ2-2	TRBV12-5	17
CASSERASGSNEQFF	TGTGCCAGCAGCGAGAGGGCTAGCGGGTCCAATGAGCAGTTCTTC	few	NA	TRBJ2-1	TRBV21-1	15
CASSLEGARARNTIYF	TGTGCCAGCAGCTTGGAGGGGGCGAGGGCCCGAAACACCATATATTTT	once	TRBD1	TRBJ1-3	TRBV5-4	16
CASSFGRVTEKLFF	TGCGCCAGCAGCTTCGGCAGAGTCACCGAAAAACTGTTTTTT	few	NA	TRBJ1-4	TRBV5-1	14
CASSLGIVGTGLGGYTF	TGTGCCAGCAGCTTAGGAATTGTGGGGACAGGGTTAGGTGGCTACACCTTC	NA	TRBD1	TRBJ1-2	TRBV7-2	17
CASSDSGPVGEQYF	TGTGCCAGCAGTGACTCGGGGCCCGTTGGGGAGCAGTACTTC	NA	NA	TRBJ2-7	TRBV6-1	14
CASSSTSGAYNEQFF	TGTGCCAGCAGCTCGACTAGCGGGGCCTACAATGAGCAGTTCTTC	NA	TRBD2	TRBJ2-1	TRBV7-8	15
CASSLDGAGQPQHF	TGTGCCAGCAGCTTAGATGGTGCGGGTCAGCCCCAGCATTTT	NA	NA	TRBJ1-5	TRBV7-2	14
CASSVGTSGIYEQYF	TGCGCCAGCAGCGTCGGGACTAGCGGGATCTACGAGCAGTACTTC	NA	TRBD2	TRBJ2-7	TRBV5-1	15